This T cell receptor (beta chain) was observed in a study of regulatory T cells in long-lasting Graves disease. Time point meaning: newly diagnosed GD, antithyroid drugs for less than 3 months. After RNA was extracted from PBMCs, the TCR library was made from it. Points from the study as a whole: It was in persistent disease that TRBV28, TRBJ1-2 and TRBJ2-5 were favored.

There are many counts of this clonotype. The antigen is unknown. Assembly of TCR beta libraries relied on iRepertoire HTBI primers together with Arm-PCR of CDR3 regions. Original handling: From all samples, identification returned 14 TRBJ and approximately 63 TRBV segments. TCRdb re-called the multiplex PCR reads with MiXCR, one entry per CDR3 protein. The V and J calls reflect TCRdb's pipeline rather than the authors' work. Of 350,000 to 500,000 distinct CDR3 sequences detected, approximately 14% appear once; the ten largest clones hold about 15%. Germline values: CDR1 SNHLY, CDR2 FYNNEI. J lost 4 bases, V lost 7 bases, and 10 bases had no gene match. The length of the CDR3 is 15 residues. Another study also made use of these data, one on T cells in Graves' hyperthyroidism and ophthalmopathy.

This sequence originates from a woman aged 45 to 65 with Graves disease. The chain combines TRBV2 with TRBJ1-5, with TRBD1 matching 7 bases. Sequenced here: peripheral blood mononuclear cells (PBMCs), sampled at new diagnosis, from a patient treated with antithyroid drugs. CDR3 bases: TGTGCCAGCAAGCGGGACAGCGGAGGGAATCAGCCCCAGCATTTT. Translated, it gives CASKRDSGGNQPQHF. The full variable domain, with the rest looked up from reference TRBV2 and TRBJ1-5, is EPEVTQTPSHQVTQMGQEVILRCVPISNHLYFYWYRQILGQKVEFLVSFYNNEISEKSEIFDDQFSVERPDGSNFTLKIRSTKLEDSAMYFCASKRDSGGNQPQHFGDGTRLSIL.